Listed here are 8 T cell receptor beta chains from one sample, sequenced in a study of blood T cell repertoires in COVID-19. Clones were read by immunoSEQ multiplex PCR, and TCRdb kept only the in-frame ones, dropping some. The sample lists under 300,000 clones, about 87% occurring once. The sequenced sample consisted of PBMCs or T cells enriched from blood (not recorded which). Source of these receptors: a woman in her thirties or forties who had been exposed to COVID-19.

This chain connects TRBV4-2 to TRBJ2-1, with 8 bases that match TRBD2. CDR1 is LGHNA, CDR2 YNFKEQ, per germline. J lost 7 bases, V lost 0 bases, and 8 bases had no gene match. The CDR3 extends over 16 amino acids. CDR3: CASSQEATSAGNEQFF. The CDR3 DNA reads as TGTGCCAGCAGCCAAGAGGCGACTAGCGCCGGGAATGAGCAGTTCTTC.

The rearrangement links TRBV6-1 to TRBJ2-1; D possibly corresponds to TRBD2 (5 bases). Germline-derived CDR1 and CDR2 are MNHNS and SASEGT. V was clipped by 0 bases and J by 6 bases, with 15 bases between them. The CDR3 loop spans 16 amino acids. The chain's CDR3 is CASSEARGVGLNEQFF. CDR3 DNA: TGTGCCAGCAGTGAAGCCCGGGGTGTCGGTCTCAATGAGCAGTTCTTC.

V and J are TRBV28 and TRBJ1-3, with a possible D match to TRBD1 (5 bases). Per the germline V gene, CDR1 is MDHEN and CDR2 is SYDVKM. Trimming took off 0 bases at V and 4 bases at J, with 7 bases between the two ends. This CDR3 spans 14 amino acids. In nucleotides, the CDR3 is TGTGCCAGCAGTTTATGGGGGCTCGGAAACACCATATATTTT. Residues: CASSLWGLGNTIYF.

The chain combines TRBV24-1 with TRBJ2-1, with TRBD2 as a possible D gene (5 bases). The V gene lost 2 bases and the J gene lost 6 bases, with 22 bases spanning the gap. Per germline, CDR1 KGHDR and CDR2 SFDVKD. The CDR3 length is 18 residues. This chain's CDR3 is CATSDYPQSRRGGNEQFF. Written as DNA, the CDR3 is TGTGCCACCAGTGATTATCCCCAGTCCCGTCGGGGTGGCAATGAGCAGTTCTTC.

The chain employs TRBV30 and TRBJ2-3; 11 bases are shared with TRBD1. The germline V gene encodes CDR1 GTSNPN and CDR2 SVGIG (reference sequence). The CDR3 sequence is 16 residues long. V lost 3 bases, J lost 5 bases, and 10 bases stayed unmatched. The CDR3 DNA reads as TGTGCCTGGAGCCCACCGGGACAGGGGGTAGGAGATACGCAGTATTTT. Its protein product is CAWSPPGQGVGDTQYF.

The genes are TRBV20-1 and TRBJ1-1; D may be TRBD1 (6 bases). In germline, CDR1 is DFQATT, CDR2 SNEGSKA (reference sequence). The CDR3 totals 13 residues. Between the trimmed V and J ends, which lost 3 bases and 5 bases, there was a span of 13 bases. CDR3 DNA: TGCAGTGCTAGTGCAGGGGAAGTGACTGAAGCTTTCTTT. Amino acid sequence: CSASAGEVTEAFF.

The chain uses TRBV30 and TRBJ1-3; D not resolved. This CDR3 is built from 17 residues. Germline-derived CDR1 and CDR2 are GTSNPN and SVGIG (reference sequence). Trimming cost V 0 bases and J 0 bases, with 15 bases left between them. CDR3 sequence reads: CAWSVKFTPNSGNTIYF. The DNA for the CDR3 is TGTGCCTGGAGTGTAAAGTTTACTCCTAACTCTGGAAACACCATATATTTT. Looking up the rest from reference TRBV30 and TRBJ1-3 gives the full variable domain: SQTIHQWPATLVQPVGSPLSLECTVEGTSNPNLYWYRQAAGRGLQLLFYSVGIGQISSEVPQNLSASRPQDRQFILSSKKLLLSDSGFYLCAWSVKFTPNSGNTIYFGEGSWLTVV.

The chain is built from TRBV18 and TRBJ2-7, with 11 nucleotides matching TRBD2. CDR3 length: 15 amino acids. The germline V gene has CDR1 KGHSH and CDR2 LQKENI. V dropped 4 bases and J dropped 2; count of bases not matched to a gene: 4. CDR3 amino acids: CASSQGLAVTYEQYF. CDR3 DNA sequence: TGTGCCAGCTCACAGGGACTAGCGGTTACCTACGAGCAGTACTTC.